The 22 T cell receptor beta chains presented below share a single source sample, sequenced in a study of cytomegalovirus exposure and HLA in healthy donors (dated by TCRdb to about 2017). The library was generated by the immunoSEQ multiplex PCR assay. For the multiplex PCR, a mixture combining 60 forward primers for TCR Vbeta segments and 13 reverse primers for TCR Jbeta segments was used. The immuneACCESS repertoire file appears here via TCRdb, limited to in-frame rearrangements. These files lack a portion of the clones; in checked studies, under half of the deficit traces to unresolved V genes, and the cause of the others is not known. The sample records around 110,000 clones, roughly 82% of which are singletons. The ten largest clones add up to 1.5% to 2% of the sample. Material: PBMCs. These receptors all stem from a man aged 50 to 59 in good health and CMV-seronegative.

This clone was counted once. The chain couples TRBV6-1 to TRBJ2-7; TRBD1 matches at 9 bases. This CDR3 has 14 amino acids. After removal of 6 bases from V and 5 bases from J, the junction contained 8 bases not matched to a gene. CDR1 and CDR2 (germline): MNHNS, SASEGT. The CDR3 here is CASRETGGADEQYV. The CDR3 DNA follows: TGTGCCAGCAGAGAAACAGGGGGCGCGGACGAGCAGTACGTC.

V usage is TRBV7-8 and J usage is TRBJ1-2; D not resolved. Germline values: CDR1 SGHVS, CDR2 FQNEAQ. The germline V and J ends were trimmed by 5 bases and 6 bases, with 19 bases remaining between them. The CDR3 is made up of 15 amino acids. The CDR3 region is CASSPRPMVTDGYTF. CDR3 nucleotide sequence: TGTGCCAGCAGCCCCCGTCCCATGGTAACAGATGGCTACACCTTC.

This clone has just one count. The chain employs TRBV19 and TRBJ2-7; D is unresolved. The CDR3 has 13 residues. In germline, CDR1 is LNHDA, CDR2 SQIVND (reference sequence). Deletions cut 1 base from V and 3 bases from J, with 7 bases between. CDR3 coding DNA: TGTGCCAGTAGTATAGGGCACAGCTACGAGCAGTACGTC. Its translation: CASSIGHSYEQYV.

The J gene is TRBJ2-3, the V gene TRBV5-1; maybe TRBD2 (6 bases). The CDR3 covers 15 residues. V lost 2 bases to trimming and J lost 0 bases, with 10 bases between them. CDR1 SGHRS and CDR2 YFSETQ come from the germline V gene. CDR3 sequence reads: CASSLGGKSTDTQYF. The CDR3 DNA follows: TGCGCCAGCAGCTTAGGCGGGAAAAGCACAGATACGCAGTATTTT. The full variable domain, in which reference TRBV5-1 and TRBJ2-3 provide the parts outside the CDR3, is KAGVTQTPRYLIKTRGQQVTLSCSPISGHRSVSWYQQTPGQGLQFLFEYFSETQRNKGNFPGRFSGRQFSNSRSEMNVSTLELGDSALYLCASSLGGKSTDTQYFGPGTRLTVL.

Of note for this clone: This same CDR3 is encoded by further DNA sequences in the sample. This sequence joins TRBV5-1 and TRBJ1-2; D might be TRBD1 (5 bases). The germline gives CDR1 SGHRS, CDR2 YFSETQ. Trimming stripped 0 bases from V and 5 bases from J, with 8 bases between. The CDR3 sequence is 13 residues long. The CDR3 region is CASSLAGSYGYTF. In DNA form, the CDR3 reads TGCGCCAGCAGCTTGGCAGGGTCTTATGGCTACACCTTC.

This clone has just one count. CDR3 nucleotides: TGTGCCAGCAGAATTGGGGAGGGAGATGGCTACACCTTC. The encoded protein is CASRIGEGDGYTF. The chain is built from TRBV28 and TRBJ1-2, with D hard to call. Germline lookup yields CDR1 MDHEN and CDR2 SYDVKM. Deletions cut 6 bases from V and 6 bases from J, with 14 bases between. This CDR3 is built from 13 residues.

The genes are TRBV2 and TRBJ2-3, with 8 bases that match TRBD2. The CDR3 is 14 residues long. Germline loops: CDR1 SNHLY, CDR2 FYNNEI. The V segment lost 3 bases and the J segment 5 bases; nucleotides outside the gene matches: 4. In DNA form, the CDR3 reads TGTGCCAGCAGTGATCGGGGGGGCCAAGATACGCAGTATTTT. Translation: CASSDRGGQDTQYF.

The V and J genes are TRBV6-6 and TRBJ1-1, with TRBD1 matching 8 bases. The germline CDR1 and CDR2 sequences are MNHNY and SVGAGI (reference sequence). J lost 0 bases, V lost 5 bases, and 8 bases had no gene match. This CDR3 region has 16 residues. The CDR3 bases are TGTGCCAGCAGTCGGGACAGGTCTACGATGAACACTGAAGCTTTCTTT. Translation: CASSRDRSTMNTEAFF.

The chain has TRBV25-1 and TRBJ2-7; D gene unclear. Germline assignment: CDR1 MGHDK and CDR2 SYGVNS. The CDR3 contains 13 residues. V was trimmed by 3 bases and J by 4 bases, leaving 10 bases between them. CDR3 sequence reads: CASSEAGIYEQYF. CDR3 bases: TGTGCCAGCAGTGAGGCAGGAATTTACGAGCAGTACTTC.

CDR3 nucleotide sequence: TGTGCCATCGGACCGGGACAGGAGAATGGCTACACCTTC. Translated, it gives CAIGPGQENGYTF. The chain joins TRBV10-3 to TRBJ1-2; the match to TRBD1 covers 8 bases. Per germline, CDR1 ENHRY and CDR2 SYGVKD. J lost 6 bases, V lost 8 bases, and 8 bases had no gene match. This CDR3 is 13 amino acids long.

The rearrangement joins TRBV10-1 to TRBJ1-2; the D gene is possibly TRBD1 (5 bases). Per the germline V gene, CDR1 is WNHNN and CDR2 is SYGVQD (reference sequence). Trimming shortened V by 3 bases and J by 8 bases, and 13 bases separated the two germline ends. CDR3 size: 13 residues. The CDR3 nucleotides are TGCGCCAGCAGTGAATCACAGGAAGGCGGCTACACCTTC. Amino acid sequence: CASSESQEGGYTF.

The chain joins TRBV7-9 to TRBJ1-1; weak D call: TRBD1 (5 bases). CDR3 length: 16 amino acids. Germline V gives CDR1 SEHNR, CDR2 FQNEAQ (reference sequence). V lost 5 bases and J lost 1, with 17 bases in between. In nucleotides, the CDR3 is TGTGCCAGCAGCCGAAGCCGGGGGATAGGGAACACTGAAGCTTTCTTT. It translates to CASSRSRGIGNTEAFF.

The J gene is TRBJ1-2, the V gene TRBV29-1; a possible D gene is TRBD1 (6 bases). V lost 5 bases, J lost 3 bases, and 7 bases lay in between. Germline V lookup: CDR1 SQVTM, CDR2 ANQGSEA. This CDR3 has 11 amino acids. The CDR3 region is CSVRTDYGYTF. As DNA, the CDR3 is TGCAGCGTTAGGACAGACTATGGCTACACCTTC.

The chain recombines TRBV18 with TRBJ1-1; D not certain. The CDR3 totals 13 residues. Germline CDR1 reads KGHSH; CDR2 reads LQKENI. Trimming removed 6 bases at V and 1 base at J, with 9 bases between. The CDR3 loop is CASSVTENTEAFF. CDR3 DNA sequence: TGTGCCAGCTCCGTAACAGAGAACACTGAAGCTTTCTTT.

This chain uses TRBV11-2 with TRBJ1-4, with 9 bases that match TRBD1. CDR1 is SGHAT and CDR2 is FQNNGV in the germline V gene. V dropped 0 bases and J dropped 4; count of bases not matched to a gene: 3. CDR3 size: 16 residues. This CDR3 reads CASSLDWGQGNEKLFF. As DNA, the CDR3 is TGTGCCAGCAGCTTAGATTGGGGACAGGGTAATGAAAAACTGTTTTTT. Using reference TRBV11-2 and TRBJ1-4 for the parts outside the CDR3, the full variable domain is EAGVAQSPRYKIIEKRQSVAFWCNPISGHATLYWYQQILGQGPKLLIQFQNNGVVDDSQLPKDRFSAERLKGVDSTLKIQPAKLEDSAVYLCASSLDWGQGNEKLFFGSGTQLSVL.

The J gene is TRBJ1-3, the V gene TRBV5-4; TRBD1 is a possible D gene (6 bases). Between the trimmed V and J ends, which lost 0 bases and 2 bases, there was a span of 9 bases. The CDR3 is made up of 15 amino acids. Germline assignment: CDR1 SGHNT and CDR2 YYREEE (reference sequence). DNA for the CDR3: TGTGCCAGCAGCTTGGCGGGGGGGCCTGGAAACACCATATATTTT. Amino acid sequence: CASSLAGGPGNTIYF.

The V call is TRBV4-1, the J call TRBJ1-1, with D possibly matching TRBD1 (6 bases). CDR3 length: 17 residues. V gave up 0 bases and J gave up 4 bases, with 18 bases separating them. Germline V gene lookup returns CDR1 MGHRA and CDR2 YSYEKL. The CDR3 protein is CASSQDRKTGASTEAFF. The CDR3 DNA follows: TGCGCCAGCAGCCAAGATCGTAAGACAGGTGCTAGCACTGAAGCTTTCTTT.

The chain's CDR3 is CASRQGLNYGYTF. CDR3 nucleotide sequence: TGCGCCAGCAGGCAGGGCCTCAACTATGGCTACACCTTC. The chain recombines TRBV10-2 with TRBJ1-2; D perhaps matches TRBD1 (5 bases). This CDR3 is built from 13 residues. The germline gives CDR1 WSHSY, CDR2 SAAADI. Deletions cut 6 bases from V and 2 bases from J, with 10 bases between.

This clone has just a few counts. The chain employs TRBV6-5 and TRBJ1-1; D is undetermined. The V gene's germline CDR1 is MNHEY and CDR2 SVGAGI. V was pared by 6 bases and J by 4 bases, with 12 bases between. The CDR3 covers 13 residues. CDR3 protein: CASRPSGGTEAFF. CDR3 nucleotide sequence: TGTGCCAGCAGGCCCTCCGGTGGCACTGAAGCTTTCTTT.

The chain has TRBV12-5 and TRBJ2-3; D not certain. Deletions cut 7 bases from V and 1 base from J, with 6 bases between. Germline CDR1 is LGHNT and CDR2 is FRNRAP. The CDR3 loop spans 12 amino acids. CDR3 in DNA: TGTGCTAGTGTGGCTGGCACAGATACGCAGTATTTT. Translation: CASVAGTDTQYF.

The J gene is TRBJ2-1, the V gene TRBV4-1, with 12 bases lining up with TRBD2. CDR3 length: 16 residues. With 2 bases clipped from V and 12 bases from J, the junction kept 11 bases outside the gene matches. CDR1 is MGHRA, CDR2 YSYEKL, per germline. The DNA of the CDR3 is TGCGCCAGCAGCCAACTAGCGGGGGGGCCTGGGAACGGGCAGTTCTTC. Residues: CASSQLAGGPGNGQFF.

This clone was observed a handful of times. The rearrangement joins TRBV10-1 to TRBJ1-4; D may be TRBD1 (5 bases). V gave up 3 bases and J gave up 2 bases, with 16 bases separating them. The CDR3 has 17 amino acids. CDR1 and CDR2 from the germline V gene are WNHNN and SYGVQD (reference sequence). The CDR3 loop is CASSEQDLEATNEKLFF. The CDR3, as DNA: TGCGCCAGCAGTGAACAGGATCTCGAGGCCACTAATGAAAAACTGTTTTTT.